Sequencing of this T cell receptor (beta chain) was carried out in a study of CD8 T cells in Susac syndrome. This CDR3 is 16 amino acids long. Trimming removed 6 bases from V and 4 bases from J; junction bases left unmatched: 14. CDR1 is DFQATT and CDR2 is SNEGSKA in the germline V gene (reference sequence). An amount of RNA that ranged from roughly 0.45 to 1 ug was reverse transcribed with random hexamers. TCRdb re-called the immunoSEQ multiplex PCR reads through MiXCR, storing one row per CDR3 protein. In the table there are about 210,000 distinct CDR3 sequences, around 93% of which are singletons.

The receptor's source is a human donor in good health. Sequencing was performed on CD4+ T cells from PBMCs. This chain joins TRBV20-1 and TRBJ2-1; TRBD2 aligns across 8 bases. The DNA of the CDR3 is TGCAGTGCCCCCCCCATAGCGGGGAAGGTTTACAATGAGCAGTTCTTC. Translating it yields CSAPPIAGKVYNEQFF.